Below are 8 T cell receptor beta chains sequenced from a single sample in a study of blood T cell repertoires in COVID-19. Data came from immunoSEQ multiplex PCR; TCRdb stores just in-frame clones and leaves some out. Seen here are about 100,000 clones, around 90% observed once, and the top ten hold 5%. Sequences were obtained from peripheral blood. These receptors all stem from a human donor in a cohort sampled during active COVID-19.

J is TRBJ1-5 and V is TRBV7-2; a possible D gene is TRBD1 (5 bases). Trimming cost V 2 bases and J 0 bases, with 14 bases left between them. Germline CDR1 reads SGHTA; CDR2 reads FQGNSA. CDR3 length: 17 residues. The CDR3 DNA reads TGTGCCAGCAGCTTAAGAGGCGGGGCAGATAGCAATCAGCCCCAGCATTTT. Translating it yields CASSLRGGADSNQPQHF.

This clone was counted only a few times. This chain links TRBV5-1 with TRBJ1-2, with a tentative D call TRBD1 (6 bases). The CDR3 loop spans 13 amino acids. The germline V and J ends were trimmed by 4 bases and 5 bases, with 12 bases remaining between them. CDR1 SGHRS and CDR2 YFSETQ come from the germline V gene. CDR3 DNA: TGCGCCAGCAGCGAATCACAGGGTTATGGCTACACCTTC. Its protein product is CASSESQGYGYTF.

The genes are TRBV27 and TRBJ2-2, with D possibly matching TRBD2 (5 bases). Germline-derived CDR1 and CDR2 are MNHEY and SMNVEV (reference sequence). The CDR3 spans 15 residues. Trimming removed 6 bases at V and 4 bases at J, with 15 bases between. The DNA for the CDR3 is TGTGCCAGCAGGGACTTACTACGGGGCACCGGGGAGCTGTTTTTT. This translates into CASRDLLRGTGELFF.

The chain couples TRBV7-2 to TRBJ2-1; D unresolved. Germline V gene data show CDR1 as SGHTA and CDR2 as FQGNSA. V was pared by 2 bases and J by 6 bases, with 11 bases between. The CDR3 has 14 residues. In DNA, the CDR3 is TGTGCCAGCAGCTTAATGGCAACCCCCAATGAGCAGTTCTTC. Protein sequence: CASSLMATPNEQFF.

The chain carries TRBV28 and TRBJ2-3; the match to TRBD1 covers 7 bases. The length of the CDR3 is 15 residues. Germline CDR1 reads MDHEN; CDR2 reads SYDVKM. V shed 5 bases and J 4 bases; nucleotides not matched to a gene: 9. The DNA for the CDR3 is TGTGCCAGCAGTACCCGACAGGGAATGGCAGATACGCAGTATTTT. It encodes CASSTRQGMADTQYF.

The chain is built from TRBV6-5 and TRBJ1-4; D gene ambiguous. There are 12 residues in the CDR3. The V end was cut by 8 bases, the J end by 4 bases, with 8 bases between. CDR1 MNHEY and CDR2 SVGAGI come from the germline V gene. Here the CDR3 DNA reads TGTGCCAGCGGGCAGGTTAATGAAAAACTGTTTTTT. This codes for CASGQVNEKLFF.

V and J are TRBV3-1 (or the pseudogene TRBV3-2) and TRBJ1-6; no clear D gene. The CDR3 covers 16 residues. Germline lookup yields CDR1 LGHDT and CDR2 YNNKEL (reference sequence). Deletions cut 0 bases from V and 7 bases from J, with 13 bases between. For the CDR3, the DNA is TGTGCCAGCAGCCAAGACACTATAGGGAGGAATTCACCCCTCCACTTT. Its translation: CASSQDTIGRNSPLHF.

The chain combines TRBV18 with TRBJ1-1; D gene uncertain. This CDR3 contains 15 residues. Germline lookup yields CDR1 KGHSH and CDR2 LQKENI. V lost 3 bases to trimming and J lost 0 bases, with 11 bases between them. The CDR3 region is CASSPSTLLNTEAFF. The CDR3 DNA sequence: TGTGCCAGCTCACCTTCGACACTCCTGAACACTGAAGCTTTCTTT.